This T cell receptor (beta chain) was recovered during a study of T cell responses to AZD1222 COVID-19 vaccine. Overall study findings and caveats: A rise in Spike-specific TCR breadth and depth followed two AZD1222 doses.

This CDR3 region has 14 residues. Germline CDR1 and CDR2: SGHTS and YDEGEE. V gave up 0 bases and J gave up 8 bases, with 9 bases separating them. Sequencing used immunoSEQ multiplex PCR; TCRdb keeps in-frame clones, though not all of them. The data show fewer than 120,000 clones, around 89% seen once. As regards this clone: Its antigen is currently unknown.

The sample in question was peripheral blood, obtained on day 0 of AZD1222 vaccination. The V and J genes are TRBV5-8 and TRBJ1-6; no reliable D call. The receptor was isolated from an adult in good health. The DNA for the CDR3 is TGTGCCAGCAGCTTGGGGATTGTGGATTCACCCCTCCACTTT. Translating it yields CASSLGIVDSPLHF.